This TCR beta chain is from a study of technical replicates of blood from a few donors (dated by TCRdb to 2015 to 2018). Taken from the germline V gene, the CDR1 and CDR2 loops are LGHNA and YNFKEQ. Its CDR3 holds 17 amino acids, cysteine through phenylalanine. Only CDR3 DNA is held: 51 bases, read in frame from base 1. Unmatched junction bases come to 13, with V trimmed by 2 bases and J by 6 bases. A note on this clone: Its antigen is currently not known. No quality values exist for individual bases; no much larger clone is one base distant.

Preparation of the library involved the immunoSEQ multiplex PCR assay. TCRdb provides this immuneACCESS table in a form limited to in-frame rearrangements. Some clones are lacking; in checked studies, under half of them reflect an unresolved V gene, and why the rest are absent is not known. The sample table contains 75,000 to 100,000 clones; only one count was recorded for around 94% of them. The ten largest clonotypes hold more than 0.35% of the sample. Sequencing was carried out using T cells isolated from PBMCs. The source of this sequence is a human donor in good health. The receptor chain draws on TRBV4-2 and TRBJ2-1, with TRBD2 matching 7 junction bases. CDR3 reads: CASSQIRQRGFFNEQFF. DNA sequence: TGTGCCAGCAGCCAAATTCGTCAGCGGGGATTTTTCAATGAGCAGTTCTTC.